This TCR beta chain appears in the sequencing data of a study of OX40 agonist ivuxolimab in advanced cancers. Regarding the complete study: Ivuxolimab was an agonistic, fully human IgG2 monoclonal antibody directed against OX40 (CD134), a costimulatory receptor. Intravenous ivuxolimab was administered to patients every 2 weeks at six dose levels: 0.01, 0.1, 0.3, 1.5, 3 and 10 mg/kg. Of the 52 patients in dose escalation, 19 had hepatocellular carcinoma, around 15 had melanoma, 9 had renal cell carcinoma and 9 had head and neck cancer. The dose-escalation cohort was about 83% male with a mean age of approximately 60 years, ranging from 23 to 79. Prior anti-PD-1, anti-PD-L1 or anti-CTLA-4 therapy was permitted, and checkpoint inhibitors had been received by around 39% of dose-escalation patients. Partial responses were achieved by three dose-escalation patients, of whom one had hepatocellular carcinoma and two had cutaneous melanoma. Peripheral TCRbeta sequencing aimed to test whether ivuxolimab altered TCR sequence diversity and caused clonal T-cell expansion. The paper reports the monotherapy dose-escalation portion (N of about 50 patients) of the phase I ivuxolimab trial.

The CDR3, from cysteine to phenylalanine, totals 13 residues. The retained sequence is limited to the CDR3, 39 bases, with the frame set at the first base. The germline ends are 11 bases apart after V is trimmed by 5 bases and J by 3 bases. For CDR1 and CDR2, the germline V gene lists MGHRA and YSYEKL. The trial excluded patients who had a history of autoimmune disease or were on systemic immunosuppression. Peripheral blood for TCR sequencing was collected from all dose cohorts at baseline, on cycle 4 day 1, and on cycle 7 day 1. The samples were taken from a phase I, first-in-human, multicenter, open-label dose-escalation trial of ivuxolimab. The trial enrolled adults with locally advanced or metastatic head and neck squamous cell, hepatocellular, melanoma or renal cell carcinoma. Before TCR sequencing, CD4+ T cells and CD8+ T cells from peripheral blood were sorted into separate populations. A note on this clone: Its antigen specificity is not known. No base quality values were provided; no much bigger clone lies one nucleotide off.

On the study overall, not on this receptor specifically: Low levels of normalized T-cell clonal expansion were also shown by some nonresponding patients. On average, CD8+ T cells showed more expanded clones than CD4+ T cells after ivuxolimab. At doses of 0.1 to 3.0 mg/kg, clonal expansion of both CD4+ and CD8+ T cells in blood was seen between baseline and week 6. The antigen specificity of the peripheral T cells that underwent clonal expansion was not determined. In the 0.1-3.0 mg/kg groups, partial responders were among the patients with the lowest normalized peripheral clonal expansion, particularly in CD8+ T cells.

Genomic DNA was isolated from the sorted cells so that the TCRbeta CDR3 region could be sequenced. TCRbeta CDR3 regions were sequenced using the immunoSEQ Assay. This is the immuneACCESS table as TCRdb keeps it, with only in-frame sequences that have V and J called. A part of the clones is gone; compared with another copy, unresolved V genes explain less than half, and the rest is unexplained. The sample table lists 30,000 to 45,000 clones, around 90% of them with a count of one. Of the sample, less than 5% is held by the ten largest clones. The sequenced sample was CD4+ or CD8+ T cells sorted from blood, obtained in a trial of the OX40 agonist ivuxolimab. The V and J segments used are TRBV4-1 and TRBJ2-7; the D gene could be either TRBD1 or TRBD2, each agreeing at 5 bases. The TCR originated in an adult with an advanced solid tumor such as melanoma, head and neck, liver or kidney cancer. The CDR3 reads as follows: CASSNIGGYEQYF. The nucleotides are TGCGCCAGCAGCAATATTGGGGGCTACGAGCAGTACTTC.